One and the same sample provided the 16 T cell receptor beta chains below, sequenced in a study of CD4 T cells in relation to SARS-CoV-2 and coronaviruses. Unexposed donor CD4+ T cells date from about 2011-2018, before the COVID-19 pandemic. Only in-frame clones appear in the TCRdb table, and some are missing; sequencing was by immunoSEQ multiplex PCR. The sample yields some 68,000 clones, 85% to 95% seen once. Sequencing input: naive CD4+ T cells from PBMCs. Subset here: naive CD4+ T cells isolated by negative enrichment. The receptors stem from a human donor in good health.

The rearrangement joins TRBV29-1 to TRBJ1-1; no clear D gene. The CDR3 runs 10 residues. CDR1 and CDR2 from the germline V gene are SQVTM and ANQGSEA. The germline V and J ends were trimmed by 6 bases and 6 bases, with 8 bases remaining between them. The CDR3 bases are TGCAGCGTCGCCAGGCCTGAAGCTTTCTTT. Its protein product is CSVARPEAFF.

CDR3 nucleotides: TGTGCCAGCAGCTTGAGGGGACAAGTCACCGGGGAGCTGTTTTTT. Its translation: CASSLRGQVTGELFF. The chain is built from TRBV7-8 and TRBJ2-2, with a weak D call TRBD1 (6 bases). The length of the CDR3 is 15 residues. Deletions cut 3 bases from V and 4 bases from J, with 12 bases between. Germline assignment: CDR1 SGHVS and CDR2 FQNEAQ. The variable domain in full, with the rest retrieved from reference TRBV7-8 and TRBJ2-2, is GAGVSQSPRYKVAKRGQDVALRCDPISGHVSLFWYQQALGQGPEFLTYFQNEAQLDKSGLPSDRFFAERPEGSVSTLKIQRTQQEDSAVYLCASSLRGQVTGELFFGEGSRLTVL.

V is TRBV6-2 or TRBV6-3 and J is TRBJ2-5; D not resolved. The V gene's germline CDR1 is MNHEY and CDR2 SVGEGT. Deletions cut 2 bases from V and 1 base from J, with 8 bases between. CDR3 length: 14 residues. The chain's CDR3 is CASSYVAVQETQYF. In DNA form, the CDR3 reads TGTGCCAGCAGTTACGTCGCCGTCCAAGAGACCCAGTACTTC.

In this sample, this clone turned up once. The CDR3 protein is CASSLAGTDRAYYYGYTF. CDR3 sequence (DNA): TGTGCCAGCTCGCTGGCCGGGACAGACAGAGCCTACTACTATGGCTACACCTTC. The chain joins TRBV18 to TRBJ1-2; TRBD1 agrees at 7 bases. Trimming at V came to 6 bases and at J to 3 bases, leaving 19 bases not matched to a gene. The CDR3 is made up of 18 amino acids. CDR1 and CDR2 from the germline V gene are KGHSH and LQKENI.

This chain uses TRBV7-2 with TRBJ1-2; no firm D call. This CDR3 contains 12 residues. Germline CDR1 and CDR2: SGHTA and FQGNSA. V lost 1 base, J lost 5 bases, and 5 bases lay in between. The CDR3 protein is CASSLGLYGYTF. The CDR3 nucleotides read TGTGCCAGCAGCTTAGGACTTTATGGCTACACCTTC.

The rearrangement links TRBV9 to TRBJ1-1; 8 bases fit TRBD1. Germline lookup yields CDR1 SGDLS and CDR2 YYNGEE. The CDR3 extends over 15 amino acids. V dropped 3 bases and J dropped 3; count of bases not matched to a gene: 7. CDR3 nucleotide sequence: TGTGCCAGCAGCGGCGGACAGGGATGGGACACTGAAGCTTTCTTT. Translated: CASSGGQGWDTEAFF. Complete variable domain (other parts from reference TRBV9 and TRBJ1-1): DSGVTQTPKHLITATGQRVTLRCSPRSGDLSVYWYQQSLDQGLQFLIQYYNGEERAKGNILERFSAQQFPDLHSELNLSSLELGDSALYFCASSGGQGWDTEAFFGQGTRLTVV.

The rearrangement uses TRBV6-6 and TRBJ1-3; no firm D call. Trimming left V 8 bases short and J 8 bases short, with 19 bases between. The CDR3 is 14 residues long. Germline-derived CDR1 and CDR2 are MNHNY and SVGAGI (reference sequence). The CDR3: CASVFGQFQDTIYF. As DNA, the CDR3 is TGTGCCAGCGTCTTTGGGCAGTTCCAGGACACCATATATTTT.

The V call is TRBV5-1, the J call TRBJ2-7; possible D gene TRBD1, 6 bases. The CDR3 sequence is 14 residues long. V lost 5 bases, J lost 0 bases, and 12 bases lay in between. Germline lookup yields CDR1 SGHRS and CDR2 YFSETQ. The CDR3 here is CASRTGSSSYEQYF. In DNA, the CDR3 is TGCGCCAGCAGGACAGGCTCAAGCTCCTACGAGCAGTACTTC.

The rearrangement links TRBV2 to TRBJ1-2, with D perhaps matching TRBD1 (6 bases). This CDR3 contains 15 residues. From germline, CDR1 is SNHLY and CDR2 FYNNEI. Deletions cut 2 bases from V and 8 bases from J, with 18 bases between. CDR3 amino acids: CASSELTGRSSGYTF. CDR3 coding DNA: TGTGCCAGCAGTGAACTGACAGGACGATCATCGGGCTACACCTTC.

V is TRBV18 and J is TRBJ2-7, with D unresolved. Looked up from germline, CDR1 is KGHSH and CDR2 is LQKENI. The CDR3 runs to 13 residues. The V gene lost 1 base and the J gene lost 7 bases, with 11 bases spanning the gap. CDR3 sequence (DNA): TGTGCCAGCTCACCACGGTCGGAAGAAGAGCAGTACTTC. This translates into CASSPRSEEEQYF.

The V call is TRBV14, the J call TRBJ2-2; D possibly matches TRBD1 or TRBD2 (5 bases each). This CDR3 is 14 amino acids long. Germline V CDR1 and CDR2: SGHDN, FVKESK. The germline V and J ends were trimmed by 1 base and 6 bases, with 9 bases remaining between them. The DNA for the CDR3 is TGTGCCAGCAGCCAAGTGAGGGGCGCCGGGGAGCTGTTTTTT. Translating it yields CASSQVRGAGELFF.

The chain joins TRBV5-1 to TRBJ2-5; D possibly matches TRBD1 or TRBD2 (5 bases each). The germline gives CDR1 SGHRS, CDR2 YFSETQ. The CDR3 spans 15 residues. V lost 0 bases and J lost 7, with 16 bases in between. The CDR3 loop reads CASSLEKGTSGTQYF. The CDR3 DNA follows: TGCGCCAGCAGCTTGGAAAAGGGGACCTCAGGGACCCAGTACTTC.

The chain employs TRBV12-3 or TRBV12-4 and TRBJ1-4; unclear D gene. This CDR3 comprises 13 residues. Deletions cut 6 bases from V and 2 bases from J, with 7 bases between. The CDR3 coding sequence is TGTGCCAGCAGCCGGGCCACTAATGAAAAACTGTTTTTT. This encodes CASSRATNEKLFF.

The J gene is TRBJ1-1, the V gene TRBV5-4; 8 bases are a match to TRBD1. Germline CDR1 reads SGHNT; CDR2 reads YYREEE (reference sequence). The CDR3 has 13 residues. V shed 4 bases, J shed 7 bases, and the junction held 6 bases outside the gene matches. CDR3 region: CASSRDRQGEAFF. Written as DNA, the CDR3 is TGTGCCAGCAGCCGGGACAGGCAAGGTGAAGCTTTCTTT.

The chain couples TRBV23-1 to TRBJ1-6, with 10 bases matching TRBD1. TRBV23-1 is noted as an ORF with a role that remains uncertain. V was clipped by 4 bases and J by 9 bases; unmatched bases: 3. The CDR3 has 14 amino acids. Here the CDR3 reads CASSPGTGASPLHF. CDR3 nucleotide sequence: TGCGCCAGCAGTCCCGGGACAGGGGCTTCACCCCTCCACTTT.

The genes are TRBV29-1 and TRBJ2-7; 9 bases are shared with TRBD1. Per germline, CDR1 SQVTM and CDR2 ANQGSEA. Trimming took 4 bases from V and 2 from J; bases not matched to a gene: 24. The CDR3 consists of 20 residues. The CDR3 sequence is CSVGTRMRQGGGLVTYEQYF. Here the CDR3 DNA reads TGCAGCGTTGGGACTAGGATGAGACAGGGGGGAGGCTTGGTGACCTACGAGCAGTACTTC.